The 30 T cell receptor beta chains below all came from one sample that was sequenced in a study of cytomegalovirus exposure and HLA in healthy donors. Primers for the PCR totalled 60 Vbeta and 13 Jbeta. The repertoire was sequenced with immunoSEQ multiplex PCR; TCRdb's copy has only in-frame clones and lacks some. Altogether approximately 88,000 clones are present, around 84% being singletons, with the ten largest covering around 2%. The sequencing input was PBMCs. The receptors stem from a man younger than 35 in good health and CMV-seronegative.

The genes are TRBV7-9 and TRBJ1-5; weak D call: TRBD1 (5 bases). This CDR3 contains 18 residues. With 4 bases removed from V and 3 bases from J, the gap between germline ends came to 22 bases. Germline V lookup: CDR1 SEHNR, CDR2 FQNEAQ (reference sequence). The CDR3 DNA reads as TGTGCCAGCAGCTCCGGGGGGTCGCAGGTTGGGGACAATCAGCCCCAGCATTTT. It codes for CASSSGGSQVGDNQPQHF.

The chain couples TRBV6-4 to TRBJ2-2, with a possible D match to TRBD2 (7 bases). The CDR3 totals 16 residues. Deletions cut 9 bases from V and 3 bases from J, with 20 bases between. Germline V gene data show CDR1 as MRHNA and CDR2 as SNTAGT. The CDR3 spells CARSTRRGGDTGELFF. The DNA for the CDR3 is TGTGCCAGGAGTACGAGGAGGGGGGGCGACACCGGGGAGCTGTTTTTT.

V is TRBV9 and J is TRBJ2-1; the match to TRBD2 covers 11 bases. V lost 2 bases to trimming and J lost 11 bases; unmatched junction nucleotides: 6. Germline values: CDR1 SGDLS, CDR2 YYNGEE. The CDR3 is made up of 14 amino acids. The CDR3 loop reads CASSVGSGGGQQFF. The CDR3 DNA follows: TGTGCCAGCAGCGTGGGTAGCGGGGGGGGACAGCAGTTCTTC.

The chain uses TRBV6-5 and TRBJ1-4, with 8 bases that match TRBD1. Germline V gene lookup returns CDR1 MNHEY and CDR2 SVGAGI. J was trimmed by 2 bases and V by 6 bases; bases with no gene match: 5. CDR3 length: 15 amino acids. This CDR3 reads CASRDRVGTNEKLFF. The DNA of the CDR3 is TGTGCCAGCAGGGACAGGGTTGGGACTAATGAAAAACTGTTTTTT.

The CDR3 DNA is TGTGCCAGCAGCTTTTATACGACCGGGGAGACCCAGTACTTC. Protein sequence: CASSFYTTGETQYF. This chain uses TRBV5-4 with TRBJ2-5; no definite D call. Germline V gene sequence: CDR1 SGHNT, CDR2 YYREEE (reference sequence). Trimming pared 2 bases from V and 5 bases from J, leaving 13 bases between. The CDR3 loop spans 14 amino acids.

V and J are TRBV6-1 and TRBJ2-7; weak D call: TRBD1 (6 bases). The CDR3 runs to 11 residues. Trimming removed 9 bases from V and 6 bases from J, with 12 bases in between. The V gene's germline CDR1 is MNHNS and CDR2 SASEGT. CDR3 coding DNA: TGTGCCAGTGGGACACGAGGCGAGCAGTACTTC. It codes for CASGTRGEQYF.

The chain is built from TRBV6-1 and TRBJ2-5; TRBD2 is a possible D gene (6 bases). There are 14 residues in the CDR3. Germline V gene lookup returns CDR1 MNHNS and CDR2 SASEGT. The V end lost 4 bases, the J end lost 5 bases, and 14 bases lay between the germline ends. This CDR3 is CASSAHGGRETQYF. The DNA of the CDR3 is TGTGCCAGCAGTGCCCACGGGGGAAGGGAGACCCAGTACTTC.

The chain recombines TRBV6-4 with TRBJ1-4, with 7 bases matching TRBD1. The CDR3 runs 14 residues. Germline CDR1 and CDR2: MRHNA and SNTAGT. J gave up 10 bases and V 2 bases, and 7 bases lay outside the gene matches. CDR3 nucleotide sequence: TGTGCCAGCAGTGACGGAGGGGGCAAGGGAAAACTGTTTTTT. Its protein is CASSDGGGKGKLFF.

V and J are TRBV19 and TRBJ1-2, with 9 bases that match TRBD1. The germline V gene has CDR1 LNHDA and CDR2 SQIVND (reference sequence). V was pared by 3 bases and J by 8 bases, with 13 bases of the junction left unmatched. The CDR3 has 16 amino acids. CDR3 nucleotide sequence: TGTGCCAGTAGTATCCTCATGGGACAGGGCTATTTCGGCTACACCTTC. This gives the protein CASSILMGQGYFGYTF.

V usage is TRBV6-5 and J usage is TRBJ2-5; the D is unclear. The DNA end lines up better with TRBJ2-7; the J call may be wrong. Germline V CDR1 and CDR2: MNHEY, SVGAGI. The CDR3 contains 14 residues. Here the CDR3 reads CASTPTPSSYEQYF. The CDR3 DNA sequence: TGTGCCAGCACCCCGACTCCGAGCTCCTACGAGCAGTACTTC.

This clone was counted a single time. The DNA for the CDR3 is TGTGCCAGCACACGGGAGGGGCGGGTTACCTACGAGCAGTACTTC. Translating gives CASTREGRVTYEQYF. The chain links TRBV2 to TRBJ2-7, with 8 bases matching TRBD2. The CDR3 runs 15 residues. Trimming at V came to 7 bases and at J to 2 bases, leaving 10 bases not matched to a gene. The V gene's germline CDR1 is SNHLY and CDR2 FYNNEI. Using reference TRBV2 and TRBJ2-7 for the parts outside the CDR3, the full variable domain is EPEVTQTPSHQVTQMGQEVILRCVPISNHLYFYWYRQILGQKVEFLVSFYNNEISEKSEIFDDQFSVERPDGSNFTLKIRSTKLEDSAMYFCASTREGRVTYEQYFGPGTRLTVT.

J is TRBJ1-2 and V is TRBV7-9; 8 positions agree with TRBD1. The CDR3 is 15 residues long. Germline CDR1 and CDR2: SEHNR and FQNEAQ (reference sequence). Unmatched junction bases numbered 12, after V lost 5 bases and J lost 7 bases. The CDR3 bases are TGTGCCAGCAGCGATGGACAGGGTTTCGTCCTTGGCTACACCTTC. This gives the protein CASSDGQGFVLGYTF.

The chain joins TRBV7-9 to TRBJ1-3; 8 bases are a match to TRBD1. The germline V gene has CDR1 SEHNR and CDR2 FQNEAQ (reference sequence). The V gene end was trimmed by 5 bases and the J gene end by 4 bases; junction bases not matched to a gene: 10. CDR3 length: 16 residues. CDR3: CASSPRGQGGGNTIYF. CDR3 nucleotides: TGTGCCAGCAGCCCCCGAGGACAGGGCGGAGGAAACACCATATATTTT.

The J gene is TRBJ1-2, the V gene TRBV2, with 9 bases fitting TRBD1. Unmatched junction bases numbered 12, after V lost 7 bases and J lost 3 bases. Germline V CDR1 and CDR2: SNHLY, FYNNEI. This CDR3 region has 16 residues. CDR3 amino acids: CASTPAGQGSYYGYTF. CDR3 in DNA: TGTGCCAGCACCCCCGCAGGACAGGGGTCTTACTATGGCTACACCTTC.

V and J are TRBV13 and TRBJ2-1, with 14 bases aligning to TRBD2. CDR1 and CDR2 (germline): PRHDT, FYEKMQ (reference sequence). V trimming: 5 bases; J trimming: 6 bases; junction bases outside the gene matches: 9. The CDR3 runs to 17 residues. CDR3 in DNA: TGTGCCAGCAGCCCTGGGACTAGCGGGGGTTTAGGCAATGAGCAGTTCTTC. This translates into CASSPGTSGGLGNEQFF.

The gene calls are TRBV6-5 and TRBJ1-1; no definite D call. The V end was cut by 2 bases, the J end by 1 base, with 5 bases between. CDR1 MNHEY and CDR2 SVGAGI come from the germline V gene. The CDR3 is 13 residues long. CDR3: CASSYGENTEAFF. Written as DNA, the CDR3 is TGTGCCAGCAGTTACGGAGAGAACACTGAAGCTTTCTTT.

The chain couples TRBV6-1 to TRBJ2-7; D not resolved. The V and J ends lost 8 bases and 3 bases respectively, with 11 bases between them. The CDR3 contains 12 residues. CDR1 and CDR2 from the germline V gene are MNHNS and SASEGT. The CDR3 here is CASEVFGYEQYF. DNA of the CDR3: TGTGCCAGCGAAGTATTCGGCTACGAGCAGTACTTC.

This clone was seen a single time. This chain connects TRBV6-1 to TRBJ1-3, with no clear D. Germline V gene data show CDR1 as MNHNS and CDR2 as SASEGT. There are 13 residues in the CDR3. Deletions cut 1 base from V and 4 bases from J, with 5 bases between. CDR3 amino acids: CASSEGLGNTIYF. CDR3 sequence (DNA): TGTGCCAGCAGTGAAGGTCTAGGAAACACCATATATTTT.

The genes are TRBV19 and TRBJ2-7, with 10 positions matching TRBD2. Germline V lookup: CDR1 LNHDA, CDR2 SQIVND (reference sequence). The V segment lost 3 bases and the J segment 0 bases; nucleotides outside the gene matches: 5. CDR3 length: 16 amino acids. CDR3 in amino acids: CASSISGTSDSYEQYF. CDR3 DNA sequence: TGTGCCAGTAGTATTTCCGGGACTAGCGACTCCTACGAGCAGTACTTC.

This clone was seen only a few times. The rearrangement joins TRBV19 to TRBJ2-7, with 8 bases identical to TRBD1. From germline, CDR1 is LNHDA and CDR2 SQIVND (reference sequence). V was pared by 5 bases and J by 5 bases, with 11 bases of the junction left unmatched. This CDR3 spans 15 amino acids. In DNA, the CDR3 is TGTGCCAGTAGTCTCAGGACAGGGCTGTTCGACGAGCAGTACTTC. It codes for CASSLRTGLFDEQYF.

CDR3 protein: CASSTGQGAQGYGYTF. CDR3 sequence (DNA): TGTGCCAGTAGTACGGGACAGGGGGCTCAAGGCTATGGCTACACCTTC. This rearrangement joins TRBV19 to TRBJ1-2; 12 bases are a match to TRBD1. The CDR3 has 16 residues. Germline-derived CDR1 and CDR2 are LNHDA and SQIVND (reference sequence). V dropped 4 bases and J dropped 4; count of bases not matched to a gene: 7.

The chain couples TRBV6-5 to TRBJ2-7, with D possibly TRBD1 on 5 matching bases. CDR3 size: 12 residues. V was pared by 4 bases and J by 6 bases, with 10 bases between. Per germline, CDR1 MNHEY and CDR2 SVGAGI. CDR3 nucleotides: TGTGCCAGCAGTTCTCCAGGGTTCGAGCAGTACTTC. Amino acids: CASSSPGFEQYF.

The CDR3 DNA is TGTGCCAGCAGTTCGACAGGGGATTCGTATGGCTACACCTTC. It specifies CASSSTGDSYGYTF. J is TRBJ1-2 and V is TRBV6-5, with TRBD1 identical over 8 bases. The germline gives CDR1 MNHEY, CDR2 SVGAGI. This CDR3 spans 14 amino acids. V was pared by 4 bases and J by 5 bases, with 6 bases of the junction left unmatched.

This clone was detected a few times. CDR3 protein: CASSPDRNNEQFF. Here the CDR3 DNA reads TGTGCCAGCTCACCTGACAGAAACAATGAGCAGTTCTTC. This chain joins TRBV18 and TRBJ2-1, with a tentative D call TRBD1 (5 bases). The CDR3 spans 13 residues. V was clipped by 3 bases and J by 5 bases, with 8 bases between them. Germline lookup yields CDR1 KGHSH and CDR2 LQKENI.

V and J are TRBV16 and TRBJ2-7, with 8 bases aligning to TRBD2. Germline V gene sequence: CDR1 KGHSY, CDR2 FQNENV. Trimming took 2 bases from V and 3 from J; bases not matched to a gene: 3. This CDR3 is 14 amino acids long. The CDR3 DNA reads TGTGCCAGCAGCCAAACCGGGAGGGACTACGAGCAGTACTTC. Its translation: CASSQTGRDYEQYF. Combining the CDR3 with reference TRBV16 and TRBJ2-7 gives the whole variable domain GEEVAQTPKHLVRGEGQKAKLYCAPIKGHSYVFWYQQVLKNEFKFLISFQNENVFDETGMPKERFSAKCLPNSPCSLEIQATKLEDSAVYFCASSQTGRDYEQYFGPGTRLTVT.

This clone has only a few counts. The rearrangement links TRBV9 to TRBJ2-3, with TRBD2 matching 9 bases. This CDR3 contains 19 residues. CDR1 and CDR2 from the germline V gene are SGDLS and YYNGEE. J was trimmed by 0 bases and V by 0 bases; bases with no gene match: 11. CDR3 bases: TGTGCCAGCAGCGTAGAGGGAGCGGGGGGCACCTCTAGCACAGATACGCAGTATTTT. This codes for CASSVEGAGGTSSTDTQYF.

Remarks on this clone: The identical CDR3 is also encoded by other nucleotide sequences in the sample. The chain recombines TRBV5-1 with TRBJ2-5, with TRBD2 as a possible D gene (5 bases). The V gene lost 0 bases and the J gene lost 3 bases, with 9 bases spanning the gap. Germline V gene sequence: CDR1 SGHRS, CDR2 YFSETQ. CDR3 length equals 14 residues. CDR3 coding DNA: TGCGCCAGCAGCTTGGCCCGGGAAAAAGAGACCCAGTACTTC. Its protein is CASSLAREKETQYF.

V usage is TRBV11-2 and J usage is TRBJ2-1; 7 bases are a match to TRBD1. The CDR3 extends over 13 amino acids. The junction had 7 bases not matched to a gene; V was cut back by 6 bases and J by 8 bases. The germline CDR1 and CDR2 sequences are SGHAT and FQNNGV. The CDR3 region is CASSTAGGYEQFF. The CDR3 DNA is TGTGCCAGCAGTACAGCAGGGGGTTATGAGCAGTTCTTC.

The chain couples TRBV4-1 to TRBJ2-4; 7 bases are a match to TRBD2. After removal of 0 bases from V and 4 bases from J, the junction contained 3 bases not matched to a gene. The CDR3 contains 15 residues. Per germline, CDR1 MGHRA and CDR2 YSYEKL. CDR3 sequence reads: CASSQDGGGKNIQYF. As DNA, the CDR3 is TGCGCCAGCAGCCAAGATGGGGGGGGGAAAAACATTCAGTACTTC.

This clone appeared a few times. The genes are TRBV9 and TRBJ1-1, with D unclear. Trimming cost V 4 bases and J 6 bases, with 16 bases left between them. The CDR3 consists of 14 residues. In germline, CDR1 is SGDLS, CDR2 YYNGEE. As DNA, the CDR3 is TGTGCCAGCAGCCCCGGAGGAGGGAGGCCTGAAGCTTTCTTT. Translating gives CASSPGGGRPEAFF.